A single sample is the source of the 10 T cell receptor beta chains below, sequenced in a study of cytomegalovirus exposure and HLA in healthy donors. The PCR used 60 Vbeta and 13 Jbeta primers. The table came from immunoSEQ multiplex PCR; TCRdb's copy has only in-frame clones and leaves some out. This table holds tens of thousands of clones, around 69% found once. Sequencing input: PBMCs. The receptors come from a woman aged 25 to 45 in good health and CMV-seronegative.

The table lists this clone with a count of one. V and J are TRBV28 and TRBJ1-2, with 7 bases that match TRBD1. With V trimmed by 6 bases and J by 7 bases, 14 bases remained unmatched. Germline V gene lookup returns CDR1 MDHEN and CDR2 SYDVKM. The CDR3 covers 15 residues. Here the CDR3 reads CASSLGGTVEFGYTF. The CDR3 coding sequence is TGTGCCAGCAGCCTCGGAGGGACAGTGGAGTTTGGCTACACCTTC.

The rearrangement links TRBV6-1 to TRBJ2-1, with 8 bases lining up with TRBD1. Germline V gene sequence: CDR1 MNHNS, CDR2 SASEGT. The CDR3 totals 14 residues. Germline trimming cut 5 bases from V and 9 bases from J; bases unmatched to any gene: 9. The CDR3: CASSPRTGRGEQFF. CDR3 in DNA: TGTGCCAGCAGTCCGCGGACAGGGCGAGGTGAGCAGTTCTTC.

The chain carries TRBV6-1 and TRBJ2-1; a weak D match, TRBD2 (6 bases). Germline loops: CDR1 MNHNS, CDR2 SASEGT. This CDR3 is 13 amino acids long. As DNA, the CDR3 is TGTGCTACGGGGGTGGGGAACTACAATGAGCAGTTCTTC. This translates into CATGVGNYNEQFF.

V gene TRBV29-1 combines with J gene TRBJ2-1; TRBD1 matches at 11 bases. Trimming at V came to 4 bases and at J to 0 bases, leaving 8 bases not matched to a gene. The germline CDR1 and CDR2 sequences are SQVTM and ANQGSEA. The CDR3 has 17 residues. CDR3 bases: TGCAGCGTTGCGGGACAGGGGGGAAAGAGCTCCTACAATGAGCAGTTCTTC. It encodes CSVAGQGGKSSYNEQFF.

The rearrangement uses TRBV10-2 and TRBJ2-1; 8 bases are a match to TRBD1. The CDR3 totals 14 residues. CDR1 and CDR2 from the germline V gene are WSHSY and SAAADI. With 6 bases clipped from V and 7 bases from J, the junction kept 8 bases outside the gene matches. In DNA, the CDR3 is TGCGCCAGCAGCCCAAGCCACAGGGGGAATGAGCAGTTCTTC. Translation gives CASSPSHRGNEQFF.

The chain joins TRBV9 to TRBJ1-1; 7 bases line up with TRBD1. The V gene's germline CDR1 is SGDLS and CDR2 YYNGEE. The CDR3 is 15 amino acids. J lost 4 bases, V lost 3 bases, and 9 bases had no gene match. CDR3 protein: CASSAPDRPLTEAFF. CDR3 DNA: TGTGCCAGCAGCGCCCCGGACAGGCCGCTCACTGAAGCTTTCTTT.

V gene TRBV9 combines with J gene TRBJ2-1; 11 positions agree with TRBD2. The germline V gene has CDR1 SGDLS and CDR2 YYNGEE. V shed 6 bases, J shed 6 bases, and the junction held 8 bases outside the gene matches. The CDR3 totals 15 residues. For the CDR3, the DNA is TGTGCCAGCAATCCTAGGGGGACTAGCGGCAATGAGCAGTTCTTC. Encoded protein: CASNPRGTSGNEQFF.

This chain links TRBV11-2 with TRBJ2-5, with a possible D match to TRBD1 (8 bases). The CDR3 extends over 16 amino acids. The V end was cut by 2 bases, the J end by 11 bases, with 24 bases between. Germline loops: CDR1 SGHAT, CDR2 FQNNGV. The CDR3 reads CASSLNNPGGAGEQYF. CDR3 DNA: TGTGCCAGCAGCTTAAATAACCCAGGGGGCGCGGGAGAGCAGTACTTC.

The V and J genes are TRBV15 and TRBJ2-1; 12 positions match TRBD2. The CDR3 covers 15 residues. Per germline, CDR1 LNHNV and CDR2 YYDKDF (reference sequence). Trimming removed 6 bases from V and 4 bases from J; junction bases left unmatched: 4. CDR3 sequence reads: CATRTSGGEYNEQFF. The CDR3 nucleotides read TGTGCCACCAGGACTAGCGGGGGTGAATACAATGAGCAGTTCTTC.

The chain joins TRBV5-1 to TRBJ2-3, with TRBD2 matching over 7 bases. The CDR3 extends over 17 amino acids. V shed 0 bases, J shed 0 bases, and the junction held 7 bases outside the gene matches. CDR1 is SGHRS and CDR2 is YFSETQ in the germline V gene. The CDR3: CASSLVVGGSSTDTQYF. The CDR3 DNA reads TGCGCCAGCAGCTTGGTGGTCGGGGGGTCTAGCACAGATACGCAGTATTTT.